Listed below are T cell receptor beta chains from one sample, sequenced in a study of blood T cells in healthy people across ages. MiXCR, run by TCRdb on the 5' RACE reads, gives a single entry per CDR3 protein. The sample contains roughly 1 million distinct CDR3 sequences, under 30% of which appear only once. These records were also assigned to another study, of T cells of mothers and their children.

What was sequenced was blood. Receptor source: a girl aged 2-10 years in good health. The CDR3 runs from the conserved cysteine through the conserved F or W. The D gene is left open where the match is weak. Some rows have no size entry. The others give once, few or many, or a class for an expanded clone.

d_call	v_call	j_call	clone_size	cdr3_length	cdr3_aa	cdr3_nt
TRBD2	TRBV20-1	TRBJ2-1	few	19	CSAPPAPLAGALTYNEQFF	TGCAGTGCTCCTCCGGCCCCGCTAGCGGGAGCCCTGACCTACAATGAGCAGTTCTTC
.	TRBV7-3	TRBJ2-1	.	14	CASSFDGPYNEQFF	TGTGCCAGCAGCTTCGACGGGCCCTACAATGAGCAGTTCTTC
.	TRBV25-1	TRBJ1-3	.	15	CASSEGGISGNTIYF	TGTGCCAGCAGTGAAGGGGGCATCTCTGGAAACACCATATATTTT
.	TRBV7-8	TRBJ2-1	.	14	CASSSFGGFNEQFF	TGTGCCAGCAGCTCGTTCGGGGGCTTCAATGAGCAGTTCTTC
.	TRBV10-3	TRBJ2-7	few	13	CAIGKNLPLEQYF	TGTGCCATCGGAAAAAACCTCCCCCTCGAGCAGTACTTC
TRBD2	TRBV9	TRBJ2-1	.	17	CASSEALAGVGNNQQFF	TGTGCCAGCAGCGAAGCACTAGCGGGAGTCGGAAACAATCAGCAGTTCTTC
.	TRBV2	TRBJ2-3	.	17	CASSESLFRPWADTQYF	TGTGCCAGCAGTGAATCTTTATTCCGACCCTGGGCGGATACGCAGTATTTT
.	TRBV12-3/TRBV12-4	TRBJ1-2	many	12	CASSSDPYGYTF	TGTGCCAGCAGTTCCGACCCCTATGGCTACACCTTC
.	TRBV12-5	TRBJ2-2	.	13	CASSVGPTGELFF	TGTGCTAGCTCGGTCGGTCCCACCGGGGAGCTGTTTTTT
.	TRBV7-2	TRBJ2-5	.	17	CASSLASRARGQETQYF	TGTGCCAGCAGCTTAGCGTCCCGGGCCCGGGGACAAGAGACCCAGTACTTC
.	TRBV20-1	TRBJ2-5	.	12	CSVSGNQETQYF	TGCAGTGTATCGGGGAACCAAGAGACCCAGTACTTC
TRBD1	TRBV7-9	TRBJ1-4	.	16	CASSLILGQGNEKLFF	TGTGCCAGCAGCTTAATACTGGGACAGGGGAATGAAAAACTGTTTTTT
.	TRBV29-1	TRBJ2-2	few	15	CSVKGTPGWYGELFF	TGCAGCGTTAAAGGGACGCCCGGGTGGTACGGGGAGCTGTTTTTT
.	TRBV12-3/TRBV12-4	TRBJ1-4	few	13	CASSIRINEKLFF	TGTGCCAGCAGTATACGGATTAATGAAAAACTGTTTTTT
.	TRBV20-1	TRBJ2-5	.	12	CSAKGWEETQYF	TGCAGTGCTAAGGGATGGGAAGAGACCCAGTACTTC
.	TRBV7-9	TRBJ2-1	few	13	CASIQVPRNEQFF	TGTGCCAGCATTCAAGTTCCGCGAAATGAGCAGTTCTTC
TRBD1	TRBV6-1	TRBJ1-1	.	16	CASSRETGPGNTEACF	TGTGCCAGCAGTCGGGAGACAGGGCCAGGGAACACTGAAGCTTGCTTT
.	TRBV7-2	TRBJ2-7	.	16	CASSLVLSGAHYEQYF	TGTGCCAGCAGCTTAGTCCTCTCAGGGGCTCATTACGAGCAGTACTTC
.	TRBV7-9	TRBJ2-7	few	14	CASSDGSVSREQYF	TGTGCCAGCAGCGACGGGTCCGTCTCCCGCGAGCAGTACTTC
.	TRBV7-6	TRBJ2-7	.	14	CASSLGDGGYEQYF	TGTGCCAGCAGTCTTGGAGACGGGGGCTACGAGCAGTACTTC
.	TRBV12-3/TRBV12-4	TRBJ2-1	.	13	CASRLRSSYEQHF	TGTGCCAGCAGGCTACGGTCATCCTACGAGCAGCACTTC
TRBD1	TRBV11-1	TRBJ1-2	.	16	CASSNRDRSFNYGYTF	TGTGCCAGCAGCAACCGGGACAGGTCTTTTAACTATGGCTACACCTTC
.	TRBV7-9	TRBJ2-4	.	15	CASSPPGRAKNTQYF	TGTGCCAGCAGCCCTCCAGGACGAGCCAAAAACACTCAGTACTTC
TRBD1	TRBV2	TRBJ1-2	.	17	CASTEGWLRTGMYGYTF	TGTGCCAGCACCGAGGGTTGGTTGAGGACAGGAATGTATGGCTACACCTTC
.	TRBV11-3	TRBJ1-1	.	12	CASGRDNTVAFF	TGTGCCAGCGGCCGGGACAACACTGTAGCTTTCTTT
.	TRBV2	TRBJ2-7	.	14	CASSEALVTNEQYF	TGTGCCAGCAGTGAAGCGCTAGTCACGAACGAGCAATACTTC
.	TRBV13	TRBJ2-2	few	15	CASRQGRRNTGELFF	TGTGCCAGCAGGCAGGGACGGAGAAACACCGGGGAGCTGTTTTTT
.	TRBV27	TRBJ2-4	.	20	CASSLEGQLASSLAKNIQYF	TGTGCCAGCAGTTTGGAAGGACAGCTTGCTTCGTCGTTAGCCAAAAACATTCAGTACTTC
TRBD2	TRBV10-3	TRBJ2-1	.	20	CAISESGRGGTLSSYNEQFF	TGTGCCATCAGTGAGTCAGGCCGGGGGGGGACCCTCAGCTCCTACAATGAGCAGTTCTTC
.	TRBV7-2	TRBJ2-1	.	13	CASSLEMRAEQFF	TGTGCCAGCAGCTTAGAGATGAGGGCGGAGCAGTTCTTC
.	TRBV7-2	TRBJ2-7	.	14	CASSLGWGDYEQYF	TGTGCCAGCAGCTTAGGATGGGGCGACTACGAGCAGTACTTC
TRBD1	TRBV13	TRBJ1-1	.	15	CASSLNPTGRTEAFF	TGTGCCAGCAGCTTAAACCCGACAGGGAGGACTGAAGCTTTCTTT
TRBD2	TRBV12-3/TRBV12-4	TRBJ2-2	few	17	CASSPGLAGFSGGELFF	TGTGCCAGCAGCCCGGGACTAGCGGGATTCAGTGGCGGGGAGCTGTTTTTT
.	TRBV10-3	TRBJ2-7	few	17	CAISGLYEGMGSYEQYF	TGTGCCATCAGTGGTCTTTATGAGGGAATGGGCTCCTACGAGCAGTACTTC
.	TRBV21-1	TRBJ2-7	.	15	CASSNPGQRAYEQYF	TGTGCCAGCAGCAATCCAGGACAGCGTGCCTACGAGCAGTACTTC
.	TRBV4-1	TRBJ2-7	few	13	CASSQDPNYEQYF	TGCGCCAGCAGCCAAGACCCGAACTACGAGCAGTACTTC
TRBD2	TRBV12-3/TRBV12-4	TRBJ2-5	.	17	CASSQLAGGPSGETQYF	TGTGCCAGCAGTCAGTTAGCGGGAGGGCCCTCCGGAGAGACCCAGTACTTC
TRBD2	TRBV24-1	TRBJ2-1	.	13	CATRETGGNEQFF	TGTGCCACCAGAGAAACGGGGGGGAATGAGCAGTTCTTC
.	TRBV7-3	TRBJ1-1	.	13	CASSIQINTEAFF	TGTGCCAGCAGCATACAAATAAACACTGAAGCTTTCTTT
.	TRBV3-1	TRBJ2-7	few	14	CASSRAGSSHEQYF	TGTGCCAGCAGTCGGGCCGGGTCCTCTCACGAGCAGTACTTC